Below, 18 T cell receptor beta chains from the same sample are listed, as sequenced in a study of blood T cells in healthy people across ages (dated by TCRdb to between 2015 and 2016). Library generation was performed with 5' RACE. Sequenced using an Illumina HiSeq 2500. A second PCR of about 6 to 11 cycles was performed with a sample-barcoded 5' primer and a J-beta primer mix. TCRdb trimmed public reads at Q25 via fastp, called clones via MiXCR and kept in-frame beta chains. CDR3 protein sequences are deduplicated, and each keeps its most common genes and DNA. For this sample the table gives under 2,000,000 distinct CDR3 sequences, of which around half were detected only once. The ten largest clones add up to around 2.1% of the sample. The specimen was blood. The receptors here all came from a woman aged 40 to 49 in good health.

CDR3 nucleotides: TGTGCCAGCAGCCAGCAGGGGACCAAAAACATTCAGTACTTC. This sequence encodes CASSQQGTKNIQYF. The gene calls are TRBV28 and TRBJ2-4; D possibly corresponds to TRBD1 (6 bases). The CDR3 spans 14 residues. Deletions cut 6 bases from V and 2 bases from J, with 11 bases between. The germline gives CDR1 MDHEN, CDR2 SYDVKM.

The rearrangement uses TRBV20-1 and TRBJ2-6; D is possibly TRBD2 (7 bases). The germline CDR1 and CDR2 sequences are DFQATT and SNEGSKA (reference sequence). The CDR3 is made up of 16 amino acids. Trimming shortened V by 5 bases and J by 0 bases, and 14 bases separated the two germline ends. This CDR3 is CSAATGRASGANVLTF. The CDR3 nucleotides are TGCAGTGCTGCTACAGGGAGGGCCTCTGGGGCCAACGTCCTGACTTTC.

V gene TRBV20-1 combines with J gene TRBJ2-4; 8 bases fit TRBD1. In germline, CDR1 is DFQATT, CDR2 SNEGSKA (reference sequence). With 0 bases clipped from V and 1 base from J, the junction kept 2 bases outside the gene matches. This CDR3 comprises 15 residues. The CDR3 region has the DNA TGCAGTGCTAGAGACTACAGGGGGGCCAAAAACATTCAGTACTTC. This gives the protein CSARDYRGAKNIQYF.

The chain recombines TRBV7-3 with TRBJ2-6; 10 bases agree with TRBD1. Trimming took 3 bases from V and 0 from J; bases not matched to a gene: 8. This CDR3 region has 19 residues. CDR1 and CDR2 (germline): SGHTA, FQGTGA. The CDR3 DNA sequence: TGTGCCAGCAGCTTTTCCGGGACAGGGGTCCCCTCTGGGGCCAACGTCCTGACTTTC. Encoded protein: CASSFSGTGVPSGANVLTF.

A single count supports this clonotype. The chain couples TRBV6-5 to TRBJ1-2; 9 bases are shared with TRBD1. Germline V gene data show CDR1 as MNHEY and CDR2 as SVGAGI. With V trimmed by 2 bases and J by 0 bases, 13 bases remained unmatched. CDR3 length equals 19 residues. DNA for the CDR3: TGTGCCAGCAGTTACCCTGAGTTGGGACAGGGACAGTCTAACTATGGCTACACCTTC. This codes for CASSYPELGQGQSNYGYTF.

This clonotype was detected a few times. The V gene is TRBV20-1, the J gene TRBJ2-7; D perhaps matches TRBD2 (6 bases). The CDR3 has 14 residues. In germline, CDR1 is DFQATT, CDR2 SNEGSKA (reference sequence). Trimming took 2 bases from V and 0 from J, leaving 11 bases between them. The CDR3 nucleotides are TGCAGTGCTAGAAGGGACTTAATCTCCTACGAGCAGTACTTC. Translation gives CSARRDLISYEQYF.

The chain is built from TRBV20-1 and TRBJ2-3; 10 nucleotides line up with TRBD1. This CDR3 region has 15 residues. Germline V gene lookup returns CDR1 DFQATT and CDR2 SNEGSKA (reference sequence). Losses at the gene ends were 0 bases for V and 4 bases for J; bases not matched to a gene: 4. The CDR3 region is CSARDLGQGSDTQYF. In nucleotides, the CDR3 is TGCAGTGCTAGAGATTTGGGACAGGGGTCAGATACGCAGTATTTT.

V is TRBV4-2 and J is TRBJ2-3, with TRBD2 matching 8 bases. The germline V gene encodes CDR1 LGHNA and CDR2 YNFKEQ. The V and J ends lost 4 bases and 6 bases, in that order; junction bases with no gene match: 9. This CDR3 spans 15 amino acids. The CDR3 reads CASSLTGLAEDTQYF. In DNA form, the CDR3 reads TGTGCCAGCAGCCTGACCGGACTAGCAGAGGATACGCAGTATTTT.

This clonotype occurred a few times. The rearrangement uses TRBV7-2 and TRBJ2-5; D not resolved. The CDR3 totals 14 residues. Per the germline V gene, CDR1 is SGHTA and CDR2 is FQGNSA. V was clipped by 5 bases and J by 6 bases, with 16 bases between them. CDR3 nucleotides: TGTGCCAGCAGCAAGGAGCCTACGGTGAAGACCCAGTACTTC. The encoded protein is CASSKEPTVKTQYF. The full variable domain, rest sourced from reference TRBV7-2 and TRBJ2-5, is GAGVSQSPSNKVTEKGKDVELRCDPISGHTALYWYRQSLGQGLEFLIYFQGNSAPDKSGLPSDRFSAERTGGSVSTLTIQRTQQEDSAVYLCASSKEPTVKTQYFGPGTRLLVL.

The V gene is TRBV7-9, the J gene TRBJ1-1; D is unclear. This CDR3 has 14 amino acids. Germline CDR1 reads SEHNR; CDR2 reads FQNEAQ (reference sequence). Trimming left V 3 bases short and J 3 bases short, with 11 bases between. CDR3 nucleotide sequence: TGTGCCAGCAGCTTCATGGTGGGGTACACTGAAGCTTTCTTT. Translation gives CASSFMVGYTEAFF.

This clonotype has only one observation. The CDR3 sequence: CASSTTGGHTYEQYF. The DNA of the CDR3 is TGTGCCAGTTCCACGACAGGGGGACACACCTACGAGCAGTACTTC. The chain links TRBV18 to TRBJ2-7, with TRBD1 matching 9 bases. The CDR3 has 15 amino acids. In germline, CDR1 is KGHSH, CDR2 LQKENI. J gave up 2 bases and V 9 bases, and 11 bases lay outside the gene matches.

As regards this clonotype: Compared with germline, one end of the junction differs, possibly owing to a read error. This rearrangement joins TRBV6-5 to TRBJ2-4; possibly TRBD1 for D (6 bases). The DNA end lines up better with TRBJ2-5; the J call may be wrong. The CDR3 is made up of 14 amino acids. The germline CDR1 and CDR2 sequences are MNHEY and SVGAGI. The DNA for the CDR3 is TGTGTCAGCAGTCTCAGGGGAACACAAGAGACCCAGTACTTC. This sequence encodes CVSSLRGTQETQYF.

This clonotype was picked up one time. The rearrangement joins TRBV24-1 to TRBJ2-7; 8 nucleotides align to TRBD1. TRBJ2-5 explains the end of the DNA better; the J call may be wrong. The germline gives CDR1 KGHDR, CDR2 SFDVKD. CDR3 length: 16 amino acids. The CDR3 loop reads CATSDSGTGMVKTQYF. The CDR3 DNA reads as TGTGCCACCAGTGATTCGGGGACAGGTATGGTGAAGACCCAGTACTTC.

This sequence joins TRBV15 and TRBJ2-7; D is possibly TRBD1 (6 bases). Germline assignment: CDR1 LNHNV and CDR2 YYDKDF (reference sequence). CDR3 length equals 16 residues. V was pared by 1 base and J by 3 bases, with 16 bases between. CDR3 nucleotide sequence: TGTGCCACCAGCAGAGGGTACAGGGACGCCAACTACGAGCAGTACTTC. Protein product: CATSRGYRDANYEQYF.

The genes are TRBV4-1 and TRBJ2-4; D might be TRBD1 or TRBD2, each matching 5 bases. Between the trimmed V and J ends, which lost 7 bases and 0 bases, there was a span of 13 bases. Germline lookup yields CDR1 MGHRA and CDR2 YSYEKL. This CDR3 is 15 amino acids long. The CDR3 nucleotides are TGCGCCAGCAAATCCTTGGGGGTAGCCAAAAACATTCAGTACTTC. It encodes CASKSLGVAKNIQYF.

Ten or more counts support this clonotype. CDR3 nucleotide sequence: TGTGCCAGCAGCTTAGCGGGTCCCAGCACAGATACGCAGTATTTT. Translation: CASSLAGPSTDTQYF. This chain links TRBV7-2 with TRBJ2-3, with D unresolved. Trimming took off 0 bases at V and 0 bases at J, with 7 bases between the two ends. CDR3 length: 15 residues. Germline CDR1 is SGHTA and CDR2 is FQGNSA.

This clonotype has only a few counts. CDR3 in amino acids: CASFSRGDTPYEQYF. DNA for the CDR3: TGTGCCAGCTTCTCAAGGGGGGACACCCCCTACGAGCAGTACTTC. V and J are TRBV28 and TRBJ2-4; D possibly matches TRBD1 or TRBD2 (6 bases each). The closer fit of TRBJ2-7 to the DNA end suggests the J call may be wrong. This CDR3 spans 15 amino acids. Germline V lookup: CDR1 MDHEN, CDR2 SYDVKM.

Many counts were recorded for this clonotype. V is TRBV28 and J is TRBJ1-2; D is perhaps TRBD1 (6 bases). Per germline, CDR1 MDHEN and CDR2 SYDVKM. V was clipped by 6 bases and J by 3 bases, with 14 bases between them. The CDR3 contains 14 residues. CDR3 loop: CASRSTGLDYGYTF. DNA for the CDR3: TGTGCCAGCAGAAGCACAGGGTTGGACTATGGCTACACCTTC.